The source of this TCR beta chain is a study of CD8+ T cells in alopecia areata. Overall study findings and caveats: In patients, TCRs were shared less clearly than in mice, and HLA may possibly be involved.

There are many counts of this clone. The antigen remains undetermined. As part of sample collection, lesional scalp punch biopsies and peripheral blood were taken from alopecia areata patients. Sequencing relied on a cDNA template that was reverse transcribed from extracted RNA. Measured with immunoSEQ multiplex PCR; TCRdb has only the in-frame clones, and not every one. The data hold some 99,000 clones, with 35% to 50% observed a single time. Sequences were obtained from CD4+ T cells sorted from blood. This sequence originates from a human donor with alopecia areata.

The CDR3 spells CASSRDQAGANVLTF. The CDR3 DNA is TGTGCCAGCAGCCGAGACCAGGCTGGGGCCAACGTCCTGACTTTC. The gene calls are TRBV9 and TRBJ2-6; no reliable D call. The germline gives CDR1 SGDLS, CDR2 YYNGEE. V was clipped by 4 bases and J by 2 bases, with 10 bases between them. The CDR3 extends over 15 amino acids.